This T cell receptor beta chain is drawn from a study of blood T cell repertoires in COVID-19. This clone was seen once. The method was immunoSEQ multiplex PCR; TCRdb's version includes in-frame clones alone and lacks a portion of them. Among 150,000 to 200,000 clones listed, approximately 80% were seen once. Germline CDR1 reads KGHSH; CDR2 reads LQKENI. The CDR3 spans 14 residues. The ends were cut back, 2 bases at V and 1 base at J, with 8 bases in the middle. Sequences were obtained from peripheral blood. This TCR was sampled from a woman older than 75 with COVID-19, enrolled during active disease. The V gene is TRBV18, the J gene TRBJ1-1; D remains ambiguous. The CDR3: CASSPLAENTEAFF. For the CDR3, the DNA is TGTGCCAGCTCACCATTGGCAGAGAACACTGAAGCTTTCTTT.